This T cell receptor beta chain was recovered during a study of T cell repertoires in cytomegalovirus infection. Findings and limits, study-wide: The ex vivo response was dominated by HLA-C-restricted CMV-specific TCR beta clonotypes.

The CDR3 is 13 residues long. V lost 5 bases and J lost 1, with 8 bases in between. Ten or more counts support this clonotype. Its specificity is not known. TCRdb fed the reads into MiXCR, producing one record per CDR3 protein. The sample holds some 160,000 distinct CDR3 sequences, approximately 17% seen once. This clonotype originated in a human donor in good health (CMV status not recorded). Some clones in this sample may be carry-over from other donors' samples. The specimen was CD8+ T cells from PBMCs. The chain joins TRBV12-3 or TRBV12-4 to TRBJ2-5, with D tentatively TRBD1 (6 bases). CDR3 in DNA: TGTGCCAGCAGTCCGACAGGCCAAGAGACCCAGTACTTC. Its protein product is CASSPTGQETQYF.